These T cell receptor beta chains were read from a single sample in a study of blood T cell repertoires in COVID-19. TCRdb's table, derived via immunoSEQ multiplex PCR, lists solely in-frame clones and lacks some. The top ten hold under 3% of the sample, which has around 300,000 clones, about nine tenths seen once. Sequences were obtained from peripheral blood. These TCRs come from a woman aged 25-40 years with COVID-19, enrolled during active disease. The CDR3 runs from the conserved cysteine through the conserved F or W. D genes are given only for firm matches. Clone size is not always given. Where it is, it says once, few, many or a class for expanded clones.

>TRBJ1-1|TRBV20-1|.|.
CSASLVSEAFF
TGCAGTGCTAGTTTAGTTTCTGAAGCTTTCTTT
>TRBJ2-7|TRBV6-5|once|TRBD2
CASSIGPGGGYEQYF
TGTGCCAGCAGTATTGGCCCTGGGGGGGGGTACGAGCAGTACTTC
>TRBJ2-1|TRBV5-1|.|TRBD2
CASSSGTSGRAGEQFF
TGCGCCAGCAGTTCCGGGACTAGCGGGAGGGCTGGTGAGCAGTTCTTC
>TRBJ1-3|TRBV6-1|.|TRBD1
CASSEAPGQAPRNTIYF
TGTGCCAGCAGTGAAGCTCCGGGACAGGCCCCTAGAAACACCATATATTTT
>TRBJ1-1|TRBV2|few|TRBD1
CASSGPWDRGTAFF
TGTGCCAGCAGTGGCCCCTGGGACAGGGGGACGGCTTTCTTT
>TRBJ2-7|TRBV10-3|.|.
CAISDPAGQHYEQYF
TGTGCCATCAGCGACCCCGCGGGACAGCATTACGAGCAGTACTTC
>TRBJ1-6|TRBV30|.|.
CAWSMGRNSPLHF
TGTGCCTGGAGTATGGGGCGGAATTCACCCCTCCACTTT
>TRBJ2-7|TRBV12-3/TRBV12-4|.|.
CASSYSYEQYF
TGTGCCAGCAGTTACAGCTACGAGCAGTACTTC
>TRBJ2-4|TRBV4-1|.|.
CASSHSGAGNIQYF
TGCGCCAGCAGCCATAGTGGTGCGGGAAACATTCAGTACTTC
>TRBJ1-2|TRBV6-1|.|.
CASSEGARRGYGYTF
TGTGCCAGCAGTGAAGGCGCACGGCGGGGCTATGGCTACACCTTC
>TRBJ2-2|TRBV5-1|.|.
CASSLPSDRPQIVGELFF
TGCGCCAGCAGCCTACCCTCGGACAGACCCCAAATTGTCGGGGAGCTGTTTTTT
>TRBJ1-5|TRBV3-1/TRBV3-2|.|.
CASSPTGGPQHF
TGTGCCAGCAGCCCCACGGGGGGGCCCCAGCATTTT
>TRBJ2-7|TRBV18|.|.
CASSRSGPYEQYF
TGTGCCAGCTCGCGGAGCGGACCCTACGAGCAGTACTTC
>TRBJ1-2|TRBV5-6|.|.
CASSLAVQPFYGYTF
TGTGCCAGCAGCTTGGCCGTACAGCCCTTCTATGGCTACACCTTC
>TRBJ2-7|TRBV6-1|.|.
CASSEMVSAYEQYF
TGTGCCAGCAGTGAAATGGTCTCAGCCTACGAGCAGTACTTC
>TRBJ1-2|TRBV30|.|TRBD1
CAWSVLWTGDGGYTF
TGTGCCTGGAGTGTACTCTGGACAGGGGACGGGGGCTACACCTTC
>TRBJ2-7|TRBV12-3/TRBV12-4|.|.
CASSFFDEQYF
TGTGCCAGCAGTTTTTTCGACGAGCAGTACTTC
>TRBJ2-7|TRBV19|.|TRBD1
CASRRSGTGINEQYF
TGTGCCAGTAGACGTTCCGGGACAGGGATAAACGAGCAGTACTTC
>TRBJ1-6|TRBV7-6|.|.
CASSPGHRDSPLHF
TGTGCCAGCAGCCCGGGACACAGAGATTCACCCCTCCACTTT
>TRBJ2-2|TRBV27|.|TRBD2
CATRGLSTGELFF
TGTGCCACCCGGGGACTAAGCACCGGGGAGCTGTTTTTT
>TRBJ1-4|TRBV5-1|.|TRBD1
CASSSSDRGIEKLFF
TGCGCCAGCAGCTCCTCGGACAGGGGGATAGAAAAACTGTTTTTT
>TRBJ1-5|TRBV6-5|once|TRBD1
CASRLDRDSNQPQHF
TGTGCCAGCAGGTTGGACAGGGATAGCAATCAGCCCCAGCATTTT
>TRBJ1-2|TRBV23-1|.|TRBD1
CASSHPESDRGWVGYTF
TGCGCCAGCAGTCATCCCGAATCCGACAGGGGGTGGGTTGGCTACACCTTC
>TRBJ2-1|TRBV29-1|.|TRBD2
CSAGTSGSGEQFF
TGCAGCGCCGGGACTAGCGGGAGTGGTGAGCAGTTCTTC
>TRBJ2-5|TRBV30|once|.
CAWRGDRHGETQYF
TGTGCCTGGAGGGGTGACAGGCACGGAGAGACCCAGTACTTC
>TRBJ2-1|TRBV12-3/TRBV12-4|.|.
CASSSGNGQFF
TGTGCCAGCAGTTCGGGAAATGGGCAGTTCTTC
>TRBJ2-1|TRBV27|.|TRBD2
CASSPSGITNEQFF
TGTGCCAGCAGTCCTAGCGGGATTACGAATGAGCAGTTCTTC
>TRBJ2-3|TRBV30|.|.
CAWSVQWGGTDTQYF
TGTGCCTGGAGTGTACAGTGGGGGGGCACAGATACGCAGTATTTT
>TRBJ1-2|TRBV6-4|once|.
CASSDLTGFGYTF
TGTGCCAGCAGTGACCTGACAGGATTCGGCTACACCTTC
>TRBJ1-2|TRBV5-6|.|TRBD1
CASSYWTGRHTF
TGTGCCAGCAGCTACTGGACAGGGAGGCACACCTTC
>TRBJ1-1|TRBV11-2|.|.
CASSLDNTGPNTEAFF
TGTGCCAGCAGCTTAGATAACACAGGGCCGAACACTGAAGCTTTCTTT
>TRBJ2-2|TRBV30|.|.
CAWSVSHYPGELFF
TGTGCCTGGAGTGTAAGCCACTACCCCGGGGAGCTGTTTTTT
>TRBJ1-1|TRBV6-5|.|.
CASSYSIQVAEAFF
TGTGCCAGCAGTTACTCGATTCAGGTCGCTGAAGCTTTCTTT
>TRBJ1-5|TRBV27|once|TRBD1
CASSSGQGNNQPQHF
TGTGCCAGCAGTTCGGGACAGGGCAACAATCAGCCCCAGCATTTT
>TRBJ1-3|TRBV10-3|.|.
CAISEATSSGNTIYF
TGTGCCATCAGTGAAGCCACGAGCTCTGGAAACACCATATATTTT
>TRBJ1-5|TRBV28|.|.
CASSRTLAGWGRPQHF
TGTGCCAGCAGTCGAACCTTGGCAGGCTGGGGCCGGCCCCAGCATTTT
>TRBJ2-7|TRBV27|once|.
CASSLSTGFEQYF
TGTGCCAGCAGTTTAAGTACCGGGTTCGAGCAGTACTTC
>TRBJ1-5|TRBV28|.|TRBD1
CASSVGGDNQPQHF
TGTGCCAGCAGTGTAGGGGGCGACAATCAGCCCCAGCATTTT
>TRBJ1-3|TRBV19|.|.
CASSRSPGQSSGNTIYF
TGTGCCAGTAGCCGCTCTCCGGGACAAAGTTCTGGAAACACCATATATTTT
>TRBJ2-1|TRBV9|.|.
CASSEGRLGNEQFF
TGTGCCAGCAGCGAGGGGCGGTTGGGGAATGAGCAGTTCTTC
>TRBJ1-5|TRBV19|.|TRBD1
CASSPDREHSNQPQHF
TGTGCCAGTAGTCCTGACAGGGAACATAGCAATCAGCCCCAGCATTTT
>TRBJ2-3|TRBV7-9|.|.
CASSLQGWADTQYF
TGTGCCAGCAGCTTACAGGGGTGGGCAGATACGCAGTATTTT
>TRBJ1-1|TRBV6-5|.|.
CASSPRAGGTEAFF
TGTGCCAGCAGCCCCAGGGCGGGGGGCACTGAAGCTTTCTTT
>TRBJ1-1|TRBV10-3|.|.
CAIMTALNTEAFF
TGTGCCATCATGACAGCCCTGAACACTGAAGCTTTCTTT
>TRBJ2-7|TRBV27|.|TRBD1
CASSLGQGAAYEQYF
TGTGCCAGCAGTTTAGGACAGGGGGCTGCCTACGAGCAGTACTTC
>TRBJ1-3|TRBV18|.|TRBD1
CASSPGTASGNTIYF
TGTGCCAGCTCACCTGGGACAGCCTCTGGAAACACCATATATTTT
>TRBJ1-1|TRBV19|.|.
CASSIVTRGLTEAFF
TGTGCCAGTAGTATAGTCACCAGGGGCTTGACTGAAGCTTTCTTT
>TRBJ2-5|TRBV5-5|.|TRBD2
CASSDLLAGGPMRETQYF
TGTGCCAGCAGCGATCTACTAGCGGGAGGGCCTATGCGAGAGACCCAGTACTTC
>TRBJ1-2|TRBV3-1/TRBV3-2|.|TRBD1
CASSLSQGRGYTF
TGTGCCAGCAGCCTATCACAGGGGCGGGGCTACACCTTC